The T cell receptor beta chain described here comes from a study of blood T cell repertoires in COVID-19 (dated by TCRdb to 2019 to 2021). Context from the whole study: The collaborator samples originated in the United States, Italy and Spain and spanned the acute and convalescent phases of COVID-19. A freely available public database, intended as a resource for researchers studying the immune response to SARS-CoV-2, is where the repertoires were released. Subjects who had been exposed to COVID-19, were actively infected with it, or had recovered from it provided the deeply sampled blood TCRbeta repertoires that made up the dataset. A de-identified subject ID, COVID-19 status, age in years and sex were almost always included in the sample metadata. Samples were obtained from the ongoing ImmuneRACE study (first 160 participants) and from 1,254 subjects provided by 6 global collaborators. Where available, HLA class I and class II types were obtained from metadata supplied by the sample provider rather than from assay-based typing. The prospective study material was composed of cDNA or gDNA derived from T cells, B-cell-depleted T cells, or PBMCs. Paper-wide results and their limitations: Clinical and demographic metadata were provided uncurated, with the amount varying by source and participant.

Each collaborating institution followed its own protocols to collect whole blood in K2EDTA tubes. For TCRbeta analysis, collaborator samples were shipped as frozen whole blood, as isolated PBMCs, or as DNA extracted from either sample type. There are 14 amino acids in the CDR3, from cysteine to phenylalanine inclusive. Left in the record is the CDR3 DNA by itself, 42 bases read in frame from the first base. Here V drops 5 bases and J drops 5 bases, and the junction holds 8 bases not matched to any gene. Based on the germline V gene, the CDR1 and CDR2 sequences are SGHTA and FQGNSA. The immunoSEQ Assay, a bias-controlled multiplex PCR, was used to amplify TCRbeta CDR3 regions from genomic DNA. Turning to the authors' computational methods: The number of nucleated cells in each sample was estimated from the amplification of reference gene primers within the assay. To quantify the absolute abundance of each unique TCRbeta CDR3 rearrangement, sequence reads were collapsed and filtered. For each sample, productive Simpson clonality was calculated as the square root of Simpson's diversity index across productive rearrangements. Not all clones reach the TCRdb copy of this immuneACCESS table, which keeps in-frame sequences only. Checked studies attribute under half of the gap to unresolved V genes and leave the rest unexplained. V and J calls and clone size are given by that table; D and trimming were obtained from the DNA. The sample table contains about 250,000 clones; only one count was recorded for around 89% of them. The biggest ten clones account for approximately 0.84% of the sample.

As for this clone: It lacks a known antigen. Per-nucleotide qualities are absent, and no much larger clonotype sits a single base away.

The receptor comes from a man aged 30 to 45 with acute or convalescent COVID-19. Sequenced: peripheral blood. The rearranged segments are TRBV7-2 and TRBJ2-5; 7 bases in between match TRBD2. The nucleotide sequence is given as TGTGCCAGCAGCCCCGGACTAGTTGTCGAGACCCAGTACTTC. Translated, this is CASSPGLVVETQYF.